These 10 T cell receptor beta chains originate from one sample sequenced in a study of molecular identifiers for immune sequencing clone quantification. TCRdb reanalysed the PCR reads using MiXCR and keeps one entry per CDR3 protein. This sample has 50,000 to 75,000 distinct CDR3 sequences, with around 20% found just once. Sequencing was carried out using naive CD8+ T cells from blood, with Jurkat cell RNA spiked in. Subset specified: FACS-sorted CD8+CD4-CCR7+CD45RA+ naive T cells. Source of these receptors: a human donor in good health. Some libraries in this study had Jurkat cell RNA spiked in.

This clonotype has ten or more counts. The V call is TRBV6-5, the J call TRBJ2-3; D is uncertain. Germline-derived CDR1 and CDR2 are MNHEY and SVGAGI. The V end lost 4 bases, the J end lost 2 bases, and 4 bases lay between the germline ends. The CDR3 covers 12 residues. CDR3 sequence (DNA): TGTGCCAGCAGTTCGAACACAGATACGCAGTATTTT. Translated, it gives CASSSNTDTQYF.

This clonotype was seen a handful of times. The chain couples TRBV6-6 to TRBJ2-7; D might be TRBD2 (5 bases). The end of the DNA aligns better with TRBJ2-1, so the J call may be wrong. Per germline, CDR1 MNHNY and CDR2 SVGAGI (reference sequence). The CDR3 sequence is 12 residues long. Here the CDR3 DNA reads TGTGCCAGCAGTTATCTAGCCTACGAGCAGTTCTTC. Its translation is CASSYLAYEQFF.

This clonotype was detected only once. A single base separates this from a much larger clone, so it may be a read error. V gene TRBV29-1 combines with J gene TRBJ2-7; no definite D call. The CDR3 spans 12 residues. From germline, CDR1 is SQVTM and CDR2 ANQGSEA. V lost 6 bases and J 2 bases, leaving 11 bases between the germline ends. The CDR3 sequence: CSVNQGPYEQYF. The CDR3 DNA sequence: TGCAGCGTCAATCAAGGACCCTACGAGCAGTACTTC.

On this clonotype: This sequence may be a read error, since a much larger clone differs from it by one base. V usage is TRBV29-1 and J usage is TRBJ1-4; 8 bases are a match to TRBD1. This CDR3 comprises 14 residues. Germline values: CDR1 SQVTM, CDR2 ANQGSEA. CDR3 region: CSVISRGRGEQLFF. The CDR3 DNA follows: TGCAGCGTGATCAGCAGGGGGCGGGGTGAACAACTGTTTTTT.

This clonotype came up many times. V and J are TRBV28 and TRBJ1-1; unclear D gene. The CDR3 is 12 residues long. Deletions cut 7 bases from V and 0 bases from J, with 6 bases between. Germline CDR1 and CDR2: MDHEN and SYDVKM. For the CDR3, the DNA is TGTGCCAGCAATGAGGTGAACACTGAAGCTTTCTTT. Its translation is CASNEVNTEAFF.

This clonotype has just a few counts. The chain uses TRBV11-2 and TRBJ2-5; 10 bases agree with TRBD2. The germline V gene has CDR1 SGHAT and CDR2 FQNNGV. V shed 5 bases, J shed 3 bases, and the junction held 9 bases outside the gene matches. The CDR3 extends over 16 amino acids. The CDR3, as DNA: TGTGCCAGCAGCACCCTGTGGACTAGCGGTGAAGAGACCCAGTACTTC. Translation gives CASSTLWTSGEETQYF.

In its sample, this clonotype was seen once. A much larger clone lies a single base off, so this may be a read error. The rearrangement links TRBV30 to TRBJ2-1; D remains ambiguous. Germline values: CDR1 GTSNPN, CDR2 SVGIG (reference sequence). This CDR3 region has 12 residues. For the CDR3, the DNA is TGTGCCTGGGGTGTAAACCGGCCTGAGCAGCTCTTC. Translating gives CAWGVNRPEQLF.

The chain combines TRBV4-3 with TRBJ2-1; 10 nucleotides line up with TRBD2. CDR1 and CDR2 from the germline V gene are LGHNA and YSLEER. V dropped 1 base and J dropped 7; count of bases not matched to a gene: 13. The CDR3 totals 18 residues. The CDR3 loop is CASSQGASGSSPANEQFF. The CDR3, as DNA: TGCGCCAGCAGCCAAGGGGCTAGCGGGAGTTCCCCCGCTAATGAGCAGTTCTTC.

This clonotype turned up a few times. The chain links TRBV4-1 to TRBJ1-5; TRBD1 matches 7 bases. CDR1 and CDR2 (germline): MGHRA, YSYEKL. V lost 0 bases to trimming and J lost 11 bases; unmatched junction nucleotides: 10. The CDR3 covers 15 residues. The CDR3 reads CASSQDGSGQGAQHF. CDR3 nucleotide sequence: TGCGCCAGCAGCCAAGATGGGTCGGGGCAGGGGGCCCAGCATTTT.

As for this clonotype: A much more abundant neighbour one base away suggests this may be a read error. The rearrangement links TRBV28 to TRBJ2-7, with TRBD1 matching 7 bases. J lost 3 bases, V lost 10 bases, and 12 bases had no gene match. CDR1 MDHEN and CDR2 SYDVKM come from the germline V gene. The CDR3 sequence is 14 residues long. CDR3 amino acids: CANTNAGTVYEQYF. Written as DNA, the CDR3 is TGTGCCAACACCAACGCCGGGACAGTCTACGAGCAGTACTTC.